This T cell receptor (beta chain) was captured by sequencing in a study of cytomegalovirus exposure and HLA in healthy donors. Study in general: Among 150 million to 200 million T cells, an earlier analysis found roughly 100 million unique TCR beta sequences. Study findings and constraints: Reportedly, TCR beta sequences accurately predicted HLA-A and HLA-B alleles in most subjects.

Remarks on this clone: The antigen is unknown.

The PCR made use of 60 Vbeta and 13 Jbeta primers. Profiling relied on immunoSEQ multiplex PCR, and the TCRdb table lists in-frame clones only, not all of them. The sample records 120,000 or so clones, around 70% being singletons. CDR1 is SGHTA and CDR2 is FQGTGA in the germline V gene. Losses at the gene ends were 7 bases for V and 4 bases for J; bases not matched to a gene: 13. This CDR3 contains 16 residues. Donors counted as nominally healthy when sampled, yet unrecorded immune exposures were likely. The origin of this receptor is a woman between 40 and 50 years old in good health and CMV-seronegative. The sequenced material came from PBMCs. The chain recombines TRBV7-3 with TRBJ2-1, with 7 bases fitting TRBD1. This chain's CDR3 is CASTPSKGQTYNEQFF. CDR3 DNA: TGTGCCAGCACCCCATCCAAGGGACAGACATACAATGAGCAGTTCTTC.